The rows below give T cell receptor beta chains drawn from one sample of a study of T cell responses to AZD1222 COVID-19 vaccine. The repertoire was sequenced with immunoSEQ multiplex PCR; TCRdb's copy has only in-frame clones and lacks some. The sample holds 130,000 to 150,000 clones, roughly 89% seen once. This material consisted of peripheral blood, taken on day 0 of AZD1222 vaccination. The receptor set was obtained from an adult in good health. Both conserved end residues are part of each CDR3. A D gene is named only where the DNA matches it firmly. The size field is filled for only some rows; it gives once, few, many or a size class.

cdr3_aa cdr3_nt j_call clone_size v_call d_call
CASSEGLAGGRGTDTQYF TGTGCCAGCAGCGAGGGACTAGCGGGAGGGCGAGGCACAGATACGCAGTATTTT TRBJ2-3 - TRBV5-6 TRBD2
CASSPRGGAVSTYEQYF TGTGCCAGCAGCCCCCGGGGAGGGGCTGTTTCGACCTACGAGCAGTACTTC TRBJ2-7 once TRBV9 TRBD2
CASTERGGYAMNTEAFF TGTGCCAGTACTGAAAGGGGGGGATACGCAATGAACACTGAAGCTTTCTTT TRBJ1-1 once TRBV19 -
CASSPSSQPNEKLFF TGTGCCAGCAGTCCATCCAGCCAGCCTAATGAAAAACTGTTTTTT TRBJ1-4 - TRBV2 -
CASSSGTSVEETQYF TGTGCCAGCAGTTCCGGGACTAGCGTTGAGGAGACCCAGTACTTC TRBJ2-5 - TRBV2 TRBD2
CAWSTLAGGVSEQYF TGTGCCTGGAGTACCTTAGCGGGAGGAGTCTCCGAGCAGTACTTC TRBJ2-7 - TRBV30 TRBD2
CASSSPGVGGRQYF TGTGCCAGCAGCTCCCCGGGTGTGGGCGGGAGGCAATACTTC TRBJ2-7 few TRBV7-9 TRBD2
CSVQPLAGGSFSYNEQFF TGCAGCGTTCAACCTCTAGCGGGAGGGTCGTTCTCCTACAATGAGCAGTTCTTC TRBJ2-1 - TRBV29-1 TRBD2
CASSTRQGMNTEAFF TGCGCCAGCAGCACCCGACAGGGAATGAACACTGAAGCTTTCTTT TRBJ1-1 - TRBV5-1 TRBD1
CASSLMGLNTEAFF TGCGCCAGCAGCTTGATGGGACTGAACACTGAAGCTTTCTTT TRBJ1-1 - TRBV5-1 -
CASSSHGTSGIRTNTQYF TGTGCCAGCAGCTCACATGGGACTAGCGGGATACGCACGAATACGCAGTATTTT TRBJ2-3 - TRBV13 TRBD2
CSASFLGSTDTQYF TGCAGTGCTAGTTTTCTAGGGAGCACAGATACGCAGTATTTT TRBJ2-3 - TRBV20-1 -
CASSWVGKVSYNEQFF TGTGCCAGCAGCTGGGTGGGGAAGGTCTCCTACAATGAGCAGTTCTTC TRBJ2-1 - TRBV5-4 -
CASSITGLAGGNEQYF TGTGCCAGTAGTATCACGGGACTAGCGGGAGGTAACGAGCAGTACTTC TRBJ2-7 - TRBV19 TRBD2
CASTEKRGTEEAFF TGTGCCAGCACCGAAAAAAGGGGGACAGAGGAAGCTTTCTTT TRBJ1-1 - TRBV2 TRBD1
CASSSYPTRAYEQYF TGTGCCAGCAGTTCCTACCCGACACGGGCCTACGAGCAGTACTTC TRBJ2-7 - TRBV6-5 -
CASRGNYGYTF TGTGCCAGCAGAGGAAACTATGGCTACACCTTC TRBJ1-2 - TRBV12-3/TRBV12-4 -
CASSLGTLYGYTF TGCGCCAGCAGCCTAGGGACCCTCTATGGCTACACCTTC TRBJ1-2 - TRBV5-1 -
CASSLLGFNSPLHF TGTGCCAGCAGTTTATTGGGGTTTAATTCACCCCTCCACTTT TRBJ1-6 - TRBV28 -
CASSLAGQGTGELFF TGCGCCAGCAGCTTGGCGGGGCAGGGGACCGGGGAGCTGTTTTTT TRBJ2-2 few TRBV5-1 -
CASSRDSRELFF TGTGCCAGTAGCAGGGACTCCCGGGAGCTGTTTTTT TRBJ2-2 - TRBV19 -
CASSPAGTGVLYEQYF TGTGCCAGCTCGCCTGCCGGGACAGGGGTCCTCTACGAGCAGTACTTC TRBJ2-7 many TRBV18 TRBD1